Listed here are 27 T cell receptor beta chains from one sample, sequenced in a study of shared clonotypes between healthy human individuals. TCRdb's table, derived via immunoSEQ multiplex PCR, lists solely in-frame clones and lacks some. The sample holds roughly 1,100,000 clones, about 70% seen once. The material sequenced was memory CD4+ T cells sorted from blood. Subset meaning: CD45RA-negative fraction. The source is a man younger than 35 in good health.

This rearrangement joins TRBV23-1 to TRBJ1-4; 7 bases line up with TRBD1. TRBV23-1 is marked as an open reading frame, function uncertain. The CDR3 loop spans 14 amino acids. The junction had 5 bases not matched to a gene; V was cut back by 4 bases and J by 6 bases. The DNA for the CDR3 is TGCGCCAGCAGTCCGAGGGGGCAGGATGAAAAACTGTTTTTT. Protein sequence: CASSPRGQDEKLFF.

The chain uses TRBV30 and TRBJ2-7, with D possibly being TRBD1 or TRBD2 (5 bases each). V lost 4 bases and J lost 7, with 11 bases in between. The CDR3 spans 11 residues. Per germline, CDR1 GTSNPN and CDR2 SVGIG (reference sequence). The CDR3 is CAWNYEGEQYF. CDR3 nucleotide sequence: TGTGCCTGGAATTACGAGGGGGAGCAGTACTTC.

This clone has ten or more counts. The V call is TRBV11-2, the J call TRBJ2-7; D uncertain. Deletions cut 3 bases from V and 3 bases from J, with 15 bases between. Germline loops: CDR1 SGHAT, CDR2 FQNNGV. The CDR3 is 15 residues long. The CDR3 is CASSLVRPGHYEQYF. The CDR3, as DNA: TGTGCCAGCAGCTTGGTGAGGCCCGGTCACTACGAGCAGTACTTC.

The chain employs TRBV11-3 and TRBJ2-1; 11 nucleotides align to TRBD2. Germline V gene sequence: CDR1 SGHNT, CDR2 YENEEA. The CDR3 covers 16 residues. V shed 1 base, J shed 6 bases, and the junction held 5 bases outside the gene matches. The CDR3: CASSLGSGRAFNEQFF. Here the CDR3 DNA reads TGTGCCAGCAGCTTAGGTAGCGGGAGGGCCTTCAATGAGCAGTTCTTC.

The CDR3 spells CASSRGVYNEQFF. CDR3 DNA sequence: TGCGCCAGCAGCCGGGGAGTTTACAATGAGCAGTTCTTC. V is TRBV10-1 and J is TRBJ2-1; tentative D call: TRBD2 (5 bases). The V gene lost 6 bases and the J gene lost 4 bases, with 10 bases spanning the gap. The CDR3 has 13 residues. Germline CDR1 WNHNN, CDR2 SYGVQD (reference sequence).

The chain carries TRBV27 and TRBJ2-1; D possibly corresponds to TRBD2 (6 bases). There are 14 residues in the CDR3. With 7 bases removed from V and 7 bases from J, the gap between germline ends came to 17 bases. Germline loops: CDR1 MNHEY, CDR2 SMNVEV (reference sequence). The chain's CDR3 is CASTPGRAGNEQFF. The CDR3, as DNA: TGTGCCAGCACCCCGGGCAGGGCGGGGAATGAGCAGTTCTTC.

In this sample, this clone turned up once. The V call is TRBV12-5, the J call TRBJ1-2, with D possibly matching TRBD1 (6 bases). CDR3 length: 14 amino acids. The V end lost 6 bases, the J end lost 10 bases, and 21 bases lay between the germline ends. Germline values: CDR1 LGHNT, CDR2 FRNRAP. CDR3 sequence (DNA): TGTGCTAGTGGGGGGGCAGGGCGGTTCGCTGACTACACCTTC. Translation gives CASGGAGRFADYTF.

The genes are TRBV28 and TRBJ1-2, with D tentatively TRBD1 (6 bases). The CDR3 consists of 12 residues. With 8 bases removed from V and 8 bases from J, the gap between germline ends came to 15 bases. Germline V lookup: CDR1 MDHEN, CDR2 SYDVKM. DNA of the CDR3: TGTGCCAGCCGGCGGGGGGCGAGCGGCTACACCTTC. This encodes CASRRGASGYTF.

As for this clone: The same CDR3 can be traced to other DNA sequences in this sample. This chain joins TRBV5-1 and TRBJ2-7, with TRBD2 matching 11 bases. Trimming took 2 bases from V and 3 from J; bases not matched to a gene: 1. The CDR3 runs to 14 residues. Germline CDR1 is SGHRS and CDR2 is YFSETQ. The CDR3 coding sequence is TGCGCCAGCAGCTTAGGGACTAGCGGCTACGAGCAGTACTTC. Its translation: CASSLGTSGYEQYF.

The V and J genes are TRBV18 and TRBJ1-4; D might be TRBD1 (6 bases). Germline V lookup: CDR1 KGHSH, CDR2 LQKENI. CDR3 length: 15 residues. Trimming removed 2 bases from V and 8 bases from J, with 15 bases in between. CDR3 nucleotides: TGTGCCAGCTCACCAGCTCGCGGGGGCCTGGAAAAACTGTTTTTT. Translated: CASSPARGGLEKLFF.

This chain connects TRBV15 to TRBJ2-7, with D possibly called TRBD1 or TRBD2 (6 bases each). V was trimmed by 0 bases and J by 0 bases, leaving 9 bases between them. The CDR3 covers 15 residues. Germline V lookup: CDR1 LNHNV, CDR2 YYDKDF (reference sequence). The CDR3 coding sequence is TGTGCCACCAGCAGAGATAGGGGGGACTCCTACGAGCAGTACTTC. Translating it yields CATSRDRGDSYEQYF.

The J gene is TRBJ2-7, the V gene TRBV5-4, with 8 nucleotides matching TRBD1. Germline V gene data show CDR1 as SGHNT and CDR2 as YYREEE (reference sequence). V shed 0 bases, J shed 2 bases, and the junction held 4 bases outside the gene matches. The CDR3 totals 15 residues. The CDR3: CASSLGGQAAYEQYF. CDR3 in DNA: TGTGCCAGCAGCTTGGGGGGACAGGCAGCCTACGAGCAGTACTTC.

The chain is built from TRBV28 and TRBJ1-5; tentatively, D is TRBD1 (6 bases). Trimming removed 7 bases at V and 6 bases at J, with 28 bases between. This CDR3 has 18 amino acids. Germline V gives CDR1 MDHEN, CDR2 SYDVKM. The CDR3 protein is CASTLREGGPKRGQPQHF. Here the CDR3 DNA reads TGTGCCAGCACTCTCAGGGAGGGGGGTCCGAAGAGGGGTCAGCCCCAGCATTTT.

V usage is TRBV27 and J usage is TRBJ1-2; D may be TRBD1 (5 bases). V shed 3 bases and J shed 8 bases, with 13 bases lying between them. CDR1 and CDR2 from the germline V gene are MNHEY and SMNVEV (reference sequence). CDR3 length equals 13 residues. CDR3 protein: CASSFGRGLGYTF. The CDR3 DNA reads TGTGCCAGCAGTTTCGGTAGGGGCCTCGGCTACACCTTC.

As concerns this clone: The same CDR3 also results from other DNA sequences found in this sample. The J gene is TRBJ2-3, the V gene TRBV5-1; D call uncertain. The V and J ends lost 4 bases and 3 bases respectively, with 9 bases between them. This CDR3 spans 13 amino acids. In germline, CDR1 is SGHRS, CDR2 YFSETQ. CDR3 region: CASSLQFTDTQYF. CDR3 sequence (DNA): TGCGCCAGCAGCCTCCAATTTACAGATACGCAGTATTTT. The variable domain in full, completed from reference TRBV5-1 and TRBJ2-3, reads KAGVTQTPRYLIKTRGQQVTLSCSPISGHRSVSWYQQTPGQGLQFLFEYFSETQRNKGNFPGRFSGRQFSNSRSEMNVSTLELGDSALYLCASSLQFTDTQYFGPGTRLTVL.

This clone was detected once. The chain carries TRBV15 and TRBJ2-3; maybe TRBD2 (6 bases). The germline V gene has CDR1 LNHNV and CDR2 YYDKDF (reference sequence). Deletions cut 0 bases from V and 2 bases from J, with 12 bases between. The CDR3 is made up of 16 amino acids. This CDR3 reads CATSRDGLSSTDTQYF. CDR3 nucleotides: TGTGCCACCAGCAGAGACGGACTATCTTCCACAGATACGCAGTATTTT. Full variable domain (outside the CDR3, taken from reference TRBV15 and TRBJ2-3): DAMVIQNPRYQVTQFGKPVTLSCSQTLNHNVMYWYQQKSSQAPKLLFHYYDKDFNNEADTPDNFQSRRPNTSFCFLDIRSPGLGDTAMYLCATSRDGLSSTDTQYFGPGTRLTVL.

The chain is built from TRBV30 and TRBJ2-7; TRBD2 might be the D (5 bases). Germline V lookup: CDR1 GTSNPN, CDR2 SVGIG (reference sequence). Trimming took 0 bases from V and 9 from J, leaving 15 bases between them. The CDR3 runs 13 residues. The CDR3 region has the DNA TGTGCCTGGAGTGTATGGGAACGGGATAGGCAGTACTTC. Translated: CAWSVWERDRQYF.

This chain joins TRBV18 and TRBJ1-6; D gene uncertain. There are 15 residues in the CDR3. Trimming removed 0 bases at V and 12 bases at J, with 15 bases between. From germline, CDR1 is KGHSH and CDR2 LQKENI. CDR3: CASSPPTNRVEPLHF. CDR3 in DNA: TGTGCCAGCTCACCACCCACCAACAGAGTCGAACCCCTCCACTTT.

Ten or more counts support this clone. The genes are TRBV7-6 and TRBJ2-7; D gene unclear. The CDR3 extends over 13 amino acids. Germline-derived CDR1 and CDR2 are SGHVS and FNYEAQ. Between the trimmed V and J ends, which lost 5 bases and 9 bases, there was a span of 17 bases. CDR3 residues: CASSDRLTTGQYF. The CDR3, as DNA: TGTGCCAGCAGCGATAGACTGACCACGGGGCAGTACTTC.

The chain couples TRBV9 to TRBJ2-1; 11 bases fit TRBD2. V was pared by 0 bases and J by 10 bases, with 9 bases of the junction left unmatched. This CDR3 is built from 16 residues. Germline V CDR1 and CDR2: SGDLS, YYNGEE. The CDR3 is CASSVVAGGARREQFF. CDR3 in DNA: TGTGCCAGCAGCGTAGTAGCGGGGGGGGCTCGGAGGGAGCAGTTCTTC. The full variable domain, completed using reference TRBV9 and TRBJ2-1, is DSGVTQTPKHLITATGQRVTLRCSPRSGDLSVYWYQQSLDQGLQFLIQYYNGEERAKGNILERFSAQQFPDLHSELNLSSLELGDSALYFCASSVVAGGARREQFFGPGTRLTVL.

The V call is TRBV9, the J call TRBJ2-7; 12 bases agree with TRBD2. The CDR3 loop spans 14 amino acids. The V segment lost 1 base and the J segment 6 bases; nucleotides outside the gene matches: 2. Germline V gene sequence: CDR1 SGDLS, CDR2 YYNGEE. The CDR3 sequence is CASSVSLAGGEQYF. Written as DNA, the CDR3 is TGTGCCAGCAGCGTATCACTAGCGGGAGGCGAGCAGTACTTC.

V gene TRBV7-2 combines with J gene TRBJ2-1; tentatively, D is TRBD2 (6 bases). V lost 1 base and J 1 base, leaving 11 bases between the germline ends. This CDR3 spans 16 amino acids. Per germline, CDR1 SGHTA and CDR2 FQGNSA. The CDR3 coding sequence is TGTGCCAGCAGCTTAGGGCCGGGACTGTCCTACAATGAGCAGTTCTTC. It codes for CASSLGPGLSYNEQFF.

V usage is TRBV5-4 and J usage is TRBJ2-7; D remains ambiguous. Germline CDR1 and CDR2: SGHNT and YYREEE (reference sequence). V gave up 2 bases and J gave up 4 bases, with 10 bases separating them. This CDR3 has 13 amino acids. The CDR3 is CASSFGQSYEQYF. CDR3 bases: TGTGCCAGCAGCTTTGGGCAGTCATACGAGCAGTACTTC.

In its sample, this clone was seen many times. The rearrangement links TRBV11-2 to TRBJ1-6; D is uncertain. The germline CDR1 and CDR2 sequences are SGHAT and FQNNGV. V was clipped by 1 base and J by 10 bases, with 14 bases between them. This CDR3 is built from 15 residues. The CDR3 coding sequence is TGTGCCAGCAGCTTAGGGGCCCGAGGTGGATCACCCCTCCACTTT. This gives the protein CASSLGARGGSPLHF. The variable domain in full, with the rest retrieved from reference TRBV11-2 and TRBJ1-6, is EAGVAQSPRYKIIEKRQSVAFWCNPISGHATLYWYQQILGQGPKLLIQFQNNGVVDDSQLPKDRFSAERLKGVDSTLKIQPAKLEDSAVYLCASSLGARGGSPLHFGNGTRLTVT.

CDR3 protein: CASSVDLGGDSPLHF. The CDR3 bases are TGTGCCAGCAGCGTAGACCTGGGGGGGGATTCACCCCTCCACTTT. This chain links TRBV9 with TRBJ1-6; D possibly corresponds to TRBD1 (5 bases). Germline V gives CDR1 SGDLS, CDR2 YYNGEE. The CDR3 runs to 15 residues. V lost 0 bases and J lost 8, with 12 bases in between.

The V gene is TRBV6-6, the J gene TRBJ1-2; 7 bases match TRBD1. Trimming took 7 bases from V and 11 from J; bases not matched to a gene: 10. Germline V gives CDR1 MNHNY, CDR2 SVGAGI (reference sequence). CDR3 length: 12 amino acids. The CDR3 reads CASTSPETGYTF. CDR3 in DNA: TGTGCCAGCACCAGTCCCGAGACAGGGTACACCTTC.

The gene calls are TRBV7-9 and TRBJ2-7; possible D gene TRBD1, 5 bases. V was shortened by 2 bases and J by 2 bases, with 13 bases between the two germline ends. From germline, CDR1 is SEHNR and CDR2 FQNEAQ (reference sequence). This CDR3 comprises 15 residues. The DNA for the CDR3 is TGTGCCAGCAGCTTACCGGGCGACAGAGCCTACGAGCAGTACTTC. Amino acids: CASSLPGDRAYEQYF.